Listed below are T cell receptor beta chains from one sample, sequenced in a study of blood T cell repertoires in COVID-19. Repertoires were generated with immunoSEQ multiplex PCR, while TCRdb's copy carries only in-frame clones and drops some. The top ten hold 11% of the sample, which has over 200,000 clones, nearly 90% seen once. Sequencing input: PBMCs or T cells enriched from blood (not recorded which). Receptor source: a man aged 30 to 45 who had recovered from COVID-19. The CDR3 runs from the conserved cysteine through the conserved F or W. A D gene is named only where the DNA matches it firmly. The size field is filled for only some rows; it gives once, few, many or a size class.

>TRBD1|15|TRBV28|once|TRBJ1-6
TGTGCCAGCAGTTTAGAGGGACAGGGGTCCTCACCCCTCCACTTT
CASSLEGQGSSPLHF
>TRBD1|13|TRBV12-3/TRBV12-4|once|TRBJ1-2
TGTGCCAGCAGTCGACAGGGCAACTATGGCTACACCTTC
CASSRQGNYGYTF
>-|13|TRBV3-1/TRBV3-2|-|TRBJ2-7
TGTGCCAGCAGCCAAGTTCGGGATCGAGAGCAGTACTTC
CASSQVRDREQYF
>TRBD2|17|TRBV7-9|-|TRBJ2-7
TGTGCCAGCAGCCCCTGGGACACTAGCGGTCCTAACTACGAGCAGTACTTC
CASSPWDTSGPNYEQYF
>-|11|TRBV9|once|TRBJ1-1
TGTGCCAGCAGCCCCCTAACTGAAGCTTTCTTT
CASSPLTEAFF
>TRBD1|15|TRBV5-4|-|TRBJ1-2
TGTGCCAGCAGCTTGGCCGGTGGACAGGGAGATGGCTACACCTTC
CASSLAGGQGDGYTF
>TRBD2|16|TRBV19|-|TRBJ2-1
TGTGCCAGTAGTATAGGGGGCGGGAGGGCCTACAATGAGCAGTTCTTC
CASSIGGGRAYNEQFF
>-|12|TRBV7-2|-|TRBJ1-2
TGTGCCAGCAACCCCGGGAGAAAAGGCTACACCTTC
CASNPGRKGYTF
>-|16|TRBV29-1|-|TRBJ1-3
TGCAGCGTTGTAGCCGGACAGTCCTCCGTTGGAAACACCATATATTTT
CSVVAGQSSVGNTIYF
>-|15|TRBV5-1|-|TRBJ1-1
TGCGCCAGCAGCTTGGTAGGCGGAGGAGGCACTGAAGCTTTCTTT
CASSLVGGGGTEAFF
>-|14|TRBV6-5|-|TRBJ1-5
TGTGCCAGCAGCCCCGCAGGGAGGAATCAGCCCCAGCATTTT
CASSPAGRNQPQHF
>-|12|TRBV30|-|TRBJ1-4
TGTGCCTGGTCAAGGCAGGGTGAAAAACTGTTTTTT
CAWSRQGEKLFF
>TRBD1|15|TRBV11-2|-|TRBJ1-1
TGTGCCAGCAGCCAGGACAGGGCGTCCCACACTGAAGCTTTCTTT
CASSQDRASHTEAFF
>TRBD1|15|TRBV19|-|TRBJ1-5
TGTGCCAGTAGCGACAGGGGCAAGGGCAATCAGCCCCAGCATTTT
CASSDRGKGNQPQHF
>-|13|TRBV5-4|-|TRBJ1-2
TGTGCCAGCAGCCGGGATTTTAACTATGGCTACACCTTC
CASSRDFNYGYTF
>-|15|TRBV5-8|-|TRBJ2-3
TGTGCCAGCAGCTTCCAGGGAATGGAGACAGATACGCAGTATTTT
CASSFQGMETDTQYF
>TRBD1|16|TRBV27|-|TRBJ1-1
TGTGCCAGCAGTAGGACAGGGGCGGTAGGGAACACTGAAGCTTTCTTT
CASSRTGAVGNTEAFF